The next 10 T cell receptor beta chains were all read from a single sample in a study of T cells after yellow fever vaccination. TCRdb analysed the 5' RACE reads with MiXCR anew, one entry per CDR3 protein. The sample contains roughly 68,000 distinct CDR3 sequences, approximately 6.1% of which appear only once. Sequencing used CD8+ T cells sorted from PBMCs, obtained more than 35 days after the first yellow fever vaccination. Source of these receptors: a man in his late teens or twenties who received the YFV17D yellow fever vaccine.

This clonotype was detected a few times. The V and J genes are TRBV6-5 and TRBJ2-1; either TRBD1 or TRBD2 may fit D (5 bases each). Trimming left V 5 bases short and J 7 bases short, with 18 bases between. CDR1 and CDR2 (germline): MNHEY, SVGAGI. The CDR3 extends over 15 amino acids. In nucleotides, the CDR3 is TGTGCCAGCAGTCTGGGACCATTGGGGGTGAATGAGCAGTTCTTC. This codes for CASSLGPLGVNEQFF.

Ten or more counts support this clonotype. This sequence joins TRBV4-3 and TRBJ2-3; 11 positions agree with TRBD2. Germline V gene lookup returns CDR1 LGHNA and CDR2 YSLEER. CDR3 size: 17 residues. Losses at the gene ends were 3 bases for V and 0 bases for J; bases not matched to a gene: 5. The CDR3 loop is CASSQALAGVSTDTQYF. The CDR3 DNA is TGCGCCAGCAGCCAGGCACTAGCGGGGGTTAGCACAGATACGCAGTATTTT.

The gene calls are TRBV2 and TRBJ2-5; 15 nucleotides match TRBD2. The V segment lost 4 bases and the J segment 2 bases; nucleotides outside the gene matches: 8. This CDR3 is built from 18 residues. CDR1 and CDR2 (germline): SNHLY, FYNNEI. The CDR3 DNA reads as TGTGCCAGCAGTGGTATCCCGGGACTAGCGGGGGGTCAAGAGACCCAGTACTTC. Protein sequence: CASSGIPGLAGGQETQYF.

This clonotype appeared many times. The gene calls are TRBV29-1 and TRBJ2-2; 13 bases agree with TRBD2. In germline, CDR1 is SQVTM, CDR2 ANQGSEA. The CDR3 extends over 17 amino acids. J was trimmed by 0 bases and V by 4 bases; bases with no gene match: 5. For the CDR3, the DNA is TGCAGCGTTGTTGGACTAGCGGGGGTCCCGAACACCGGGGAGCTGTTTTTT. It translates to CSVVGLAGVPNTGELFF.

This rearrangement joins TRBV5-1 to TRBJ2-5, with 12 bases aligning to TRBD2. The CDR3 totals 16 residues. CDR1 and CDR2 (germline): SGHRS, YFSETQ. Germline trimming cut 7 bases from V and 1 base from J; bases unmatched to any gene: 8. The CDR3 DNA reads TGCGCCAGCGCCCCAGGACTAGCGGGGTTCCAAGAGACCCAGTACTTC. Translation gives CASAPGLAGFQETQYF.

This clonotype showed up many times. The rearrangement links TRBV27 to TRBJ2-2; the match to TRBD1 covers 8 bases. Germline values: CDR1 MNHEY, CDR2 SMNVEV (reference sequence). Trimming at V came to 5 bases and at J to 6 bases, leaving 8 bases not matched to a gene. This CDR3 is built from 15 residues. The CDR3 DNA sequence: TGTGCCAGCAGTCCTTGGACAGGGCCGGCCGGGGAGCTGTTTTTT. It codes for CASSPWTGPAGELFF.

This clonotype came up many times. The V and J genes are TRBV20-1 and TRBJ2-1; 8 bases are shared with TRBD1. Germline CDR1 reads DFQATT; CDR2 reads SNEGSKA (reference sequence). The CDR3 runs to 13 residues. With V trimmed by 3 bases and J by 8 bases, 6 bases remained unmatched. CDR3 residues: CSARRGQVHEQFF. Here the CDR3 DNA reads TGCAGTGCTAGGAGGGGACAGGTCCATGAGCAGTTCTTC.

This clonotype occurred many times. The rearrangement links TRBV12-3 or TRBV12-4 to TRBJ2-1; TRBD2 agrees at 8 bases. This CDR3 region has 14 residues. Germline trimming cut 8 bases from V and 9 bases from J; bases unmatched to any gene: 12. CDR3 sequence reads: CASLIGAGVSEQFF. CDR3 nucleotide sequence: TGTGCCAGCCTGATTGGAGCGGGGGTATCTGAGCAGTTCTTC.

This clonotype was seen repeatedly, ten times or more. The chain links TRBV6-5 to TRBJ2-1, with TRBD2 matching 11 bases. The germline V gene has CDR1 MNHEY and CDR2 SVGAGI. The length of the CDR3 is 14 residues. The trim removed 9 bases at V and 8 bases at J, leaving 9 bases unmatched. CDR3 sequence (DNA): TGTGCCAGTAGCCGACTAGCGGGGATATATGAGCAGTTCTTC. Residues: CASSRLAGIYEQFF.

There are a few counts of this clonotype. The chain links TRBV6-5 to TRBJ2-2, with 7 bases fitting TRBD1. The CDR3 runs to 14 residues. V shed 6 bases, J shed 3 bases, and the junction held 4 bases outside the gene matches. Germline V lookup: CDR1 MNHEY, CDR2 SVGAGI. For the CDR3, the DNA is TGTGCCAGCAGCTCCGGACAGGACACCGGGGAGCTGTTTTTT. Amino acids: CASSSGQDTGELFF.